Below, 4 T cell receptor beta chains from the same sample are listed, as sequenced in a study of OX40 agonist ivuxolimab in advanced cancers. Repertoires were generated with immunoSEQ multiplex PCR, while TCRdb's copy carries only in-frame clones and drops some. The table records tens of thousands of clones, 80% of them present only once. This material consisted of CD4+ or CD8+ T cells sorted from blood, taken in a trial of the OX40 agonist ivuxolimab. The source of these receptors is an adult with an advanced solid tumor such as melanoma, head and neck, liver or kidney cancer.

The sample holds a few counts of this clone. The V call is TRBV7-9, the J call TRBJ1-1, with D maybe TRBD1 (5 bases). Trimming took off 2 bases at V and 4 bases at J, with 11 bases between the two ends. CDR3 length equals 14 residues. The germline V gene encodes CDR1 SEHNR and CDR2 FQNEAQ (reference sequence). In DNA, the CDR3 is TGTGCCAGCAGCTTATTAGGGGACCCCACTGAAGCTTTCTTT. As protein: CASSLLGDPTEAFF.

The chain uses TRBV27 and TRBJ1-6; D is unresolved. The ends were cut back, 3 bases at V and 4 bases at J, with 10 bases in the middle. The CDR3 totals 15 residues. CDR1 and CDR2 from the germline V gene are MNHEY and SMNVEV (reference sequence). This CDR3 is CASSFSAQYNSPLHF. CDR3 sequence (DNA): TGTGCCAGCAGTTTTAGTGCACAGTATAATTCACCCCTCCACTTT.

The rearrangement uses TRBV5-4 and TRBJ1-4, with 7 nucleotides matching TRBD1. The V and J ends lost 1 base and 8 bases, in that order; junction bases with no gene match: 5. The CDR3 has 14 amino acids. The germline V gene has CDR1 SGHNT and CDR2 YYREEE (reference sequence). The DNA for the CDR3 is TGTGCCAGCAGCTTGAGACAGGGTGGGGAAAAACTGTTTTTT. Translating gives CASSLRQGGEKLFF.

The V call is TRBV7-2, the J call TRBJ2-3; D tentatively fits TRBD1 or TRBD2 (5 bases each). This CDR3 is 15 amino acids long. The germline V and J ends were trimmed by 1 base and 1 base, with 9 bases remaining between them. Per the germline V gene, CDR1 is SGHTA and CDR2 is FQGNSA. The CDR3 DNA sequence: TGTGCCAGCAGCTTAGGGGACGGGGGCACAGATACGCAGTATTTT. Protein: CASSLGDGGTDTQYF.